This TCR beta chain was retrieved from a study of beta chain features in type 1 diabetes. Points from the study as a whole: For patients, the naive, central memory and Treg TCRB repertoires appeared more alike than for healthy donors. Here, the possible influence of HLA type (on TCRB rearrangement) remained unresolved. More deletions and fewer insertions at VDJ junctions were seen in type 1 diabetes patients.

This clone was seen once. What it binds is unknown. Germline assignment: CDR1 SQVTM and CDR2 ANQGSEA. CDR3 size: 16 residues. V lost 5 bases, J lost 4 bases, and 12 bases stayed unmatched. Sequencing targeted expressed TCRB transcripts, as all isolated RNA had been reverse transcribed. The table came from immunoSEQ multiplex PCR; TCRdb's copy has only in-frame clones and leaves some out. The sample records roughly 250,000 clones, about 63% being singletons. This rearrangement joins TRBV29-1 to TRBJ2-1; TRBD1 aligns across 9 bases. The sequenced sample was naive CD4+ T cells from blood. The sequence was obtained from a young man in good health. The DNA for the CDR3 is TGCAGCGTTCGCGACCCGGGACAGGGTTATTACAATGAGCAGTTCTTC. It specifies CSVRDPGQGYYNEQFF.